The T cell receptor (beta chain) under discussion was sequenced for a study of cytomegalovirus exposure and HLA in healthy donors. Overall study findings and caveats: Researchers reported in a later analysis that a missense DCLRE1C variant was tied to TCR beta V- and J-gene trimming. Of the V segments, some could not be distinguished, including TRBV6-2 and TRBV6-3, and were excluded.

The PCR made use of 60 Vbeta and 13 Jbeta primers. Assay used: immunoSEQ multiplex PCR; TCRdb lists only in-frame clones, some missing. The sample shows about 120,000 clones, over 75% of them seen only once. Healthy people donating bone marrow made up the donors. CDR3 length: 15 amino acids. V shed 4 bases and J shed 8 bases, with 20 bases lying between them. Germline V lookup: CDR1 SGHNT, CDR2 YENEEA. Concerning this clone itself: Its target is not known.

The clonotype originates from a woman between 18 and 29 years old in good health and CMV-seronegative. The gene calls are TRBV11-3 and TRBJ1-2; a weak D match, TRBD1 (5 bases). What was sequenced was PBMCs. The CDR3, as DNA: TGTGCCAGCAGCTCGCCACGGGAGGGGTTCATCGGCTACACCTTC. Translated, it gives CASSSPREGFIGYTF.